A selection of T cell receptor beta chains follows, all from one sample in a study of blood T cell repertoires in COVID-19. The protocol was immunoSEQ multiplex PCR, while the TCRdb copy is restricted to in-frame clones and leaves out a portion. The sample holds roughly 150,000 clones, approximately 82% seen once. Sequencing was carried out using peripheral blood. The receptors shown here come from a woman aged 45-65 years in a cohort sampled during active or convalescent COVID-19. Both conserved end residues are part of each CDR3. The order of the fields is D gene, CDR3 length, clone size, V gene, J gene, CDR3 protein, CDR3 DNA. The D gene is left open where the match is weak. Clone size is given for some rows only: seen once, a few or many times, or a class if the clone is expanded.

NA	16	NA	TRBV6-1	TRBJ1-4	CASSVPGALANEKLFF	TGTGCCAGCAGTGTTCCAGGGGCACTAGCTAATGAAAAACTGTTTTTT
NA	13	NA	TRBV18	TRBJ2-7	CASLNGGSYEQYF	TGTGCCAGCTTAAACGGGGGAAGCTACGAGCAGTACTTC
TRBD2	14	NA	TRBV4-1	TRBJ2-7	CASSHSSGGYEQYF	TGCGCCAGCAGCCACTCTAGCGGGGGCTACGAGCAGTACTTC
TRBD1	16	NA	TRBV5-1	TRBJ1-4	CASSSGQEIPNEKLFF	TGCGCCAGCAGCTCGGGACAGGAGATCCCTAATGAAAAACTGTTTTTT
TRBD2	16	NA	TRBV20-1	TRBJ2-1	CSASGASLAGSNEQFF	TGCAGTGCTAGTGGAGCGTCGCTAGCGGGCAGCAATGAGCAGTTCTTC
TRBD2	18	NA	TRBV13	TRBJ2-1	CASSLRRSGGAEDNEQFF	TGTGCCAGCAGCTTAAGGAGAAGCGGGGGGGCCGAAGACAATGAGCAGTTCTTC
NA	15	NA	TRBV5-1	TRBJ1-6	CASSLKSVYNSPLHF	TGCGCCAGCAGCTTGAAGTCAGTTTATAATTCACCCCTCCACTTT
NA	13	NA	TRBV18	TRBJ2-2	CASSPGLTGELFF	TGTGCCAGCTCACCAGGACTCACCGGGGAGCTGTTTTTT
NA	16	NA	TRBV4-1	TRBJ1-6	CASSFSASSYNSPLHF	TGCGCCAGCAGCTTTTCAGCGAGCTCCTATAATTCACCCCTCCACTTT
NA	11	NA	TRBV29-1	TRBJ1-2	CSGGGGDGYTF	TGCAGCGGTGGCGGGGGTGATGGCTACACCTTC
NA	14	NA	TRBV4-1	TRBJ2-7	CASSQRTPSYEQYF	TGCGCCAGCAGCCAGCGGACACCGTCCTACGAGCAGTACTTC
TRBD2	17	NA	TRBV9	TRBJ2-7	CASSVGSGGALMYEQYF	TGTGCCAGCAGCGTAGGGAGCGGGGGGGCTTTAATGTACGAGCAGTACTTC
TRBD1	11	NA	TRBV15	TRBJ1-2	CATGQGYGYTF	TGTGCCACGGGACAGGGTTATGGCTACACCTTC
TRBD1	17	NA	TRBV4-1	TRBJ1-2	CASSQDRRQGGNYGYTF	TGCGCCAGCAGCCAAGATCGCAGACAGGGAGGTAACTATGGCTACACCTTC
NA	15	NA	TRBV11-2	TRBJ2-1	CASSLNRANYNEQFF	TGTGCCAGCAGCTTAAACAGGGCTAACTACAATGAGCAGTTCTTC
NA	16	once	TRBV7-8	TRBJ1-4	CASSLGGYATNEKLFF	TGTGCCAGCAGCTTAGGAGGGTATGCAACTAATGAAAAACTGTTTTTT
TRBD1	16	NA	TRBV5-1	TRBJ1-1	CASTLEPGQGGTEAFF	TGCGCCAGCACCCTGGAACCGGGACAGGGAGGGACTGAAGCTTTCTTT
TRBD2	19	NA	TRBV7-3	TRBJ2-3	CASSSDPGLAGRSTDTQYF	TGTGCCAGCAGCTCCGACCCGGGACTAGCGGGGCGAAGCACAGATACGCAGTATTTT
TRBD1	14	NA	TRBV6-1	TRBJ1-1	CASSETGRLSEAFF	TGTGCCAGCAGTGAGACAGGGCGGTTGAGTGAAGCTTTCTTT
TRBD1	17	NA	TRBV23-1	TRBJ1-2	CASSHPTGKLINYGYTF	TGCGCCAGCAGTCATCCGACAGGGAAGTTAATAAACTATGGCTACACCTTC
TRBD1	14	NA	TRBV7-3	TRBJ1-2	CASSSRPRQGALTF	TGTGCCAGCAGCTCGCGACCCCGACAGGGGGCCTTGACCTTC
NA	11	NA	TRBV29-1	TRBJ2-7	CSVRQAYEQYF	TGCAGCGTCCGACAGGCCTACGAGCAGTACTTC
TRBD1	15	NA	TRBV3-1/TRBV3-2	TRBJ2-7	CASSQGRQGSYEQYF	TGTGCCAGCAGCCAGGGAAGACAGGGTTCCTACGAGCAGTACTTC
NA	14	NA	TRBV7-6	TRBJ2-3	CASSHTASTDTQYF	TGTGCCAGCAGCCACACAGCTAGCACAGATACGCAGTATTTT
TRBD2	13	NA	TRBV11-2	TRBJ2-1	CASSSGLNNEQFF	TGTGCCAGCAGCTCGGGACTAAACAATGAGCAGTTCTTC
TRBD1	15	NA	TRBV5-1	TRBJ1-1	CASSLGQGWNTEAFF	TGCGCCAGCAGCTTAGGACAGGGTTGGAACACTGAAGCTTTCTTT
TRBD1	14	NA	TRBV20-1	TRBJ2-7	CSASGTGGSYEQYF	TGCAGTGCTAGTGGGACAGGGGGGTCATACGAGCAGTACTTC
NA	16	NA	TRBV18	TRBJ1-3	CASSPSGGVPGNTIYF	TGTGCCAGCTCACCAAGCGGGGGCGTACCTGGAAACACCATATATTTT
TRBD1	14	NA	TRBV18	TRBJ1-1	CASSPDAGGTEAFF	TGTGCCAGCTCACCAGACGCAGGGGGCACTGAAGCTTTCTTT
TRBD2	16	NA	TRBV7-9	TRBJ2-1	CASSHNSGASYNEQFF	TGTGCCAGCAGCCACAATAGCGGGGCCTCCTACAATGAGCAGTTCTTC
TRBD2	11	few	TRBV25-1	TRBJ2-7	CASTATSGLYF	TGTGCCAGCACCGCGACTAGCGGTCTATACTTC
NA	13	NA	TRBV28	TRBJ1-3	CASSFLSGNTIYF	TGTGCCAGCAGTTTTCTCTCTGGAAACACCATATATTTT
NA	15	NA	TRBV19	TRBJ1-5	CASSISGMRNQPQHF	TGTGCCAGTAGTATTTCGGGGATGCGCAATCAGCCCCAGCATTTT
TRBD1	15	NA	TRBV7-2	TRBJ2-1	CASSYDRGSYNEQFF	TGTGCCAGCAGCTACGACAGGGGGTCATACAATGAGCAGTTCTTC